Listed below are T cell receptor beta chains from one sample, sequenced in a study of blood T cells in healthy people across ages. From the 5' RACE reads, TCRdb called clonotypes with MiXCR, one entry per CDR3 protein. The table shows about 640,000 distinct CDR3 sequences, with less than 35% occurring only once. The sequenced material came from blood. All receptors derive from a woman of 80 years or more in good health. Each CDR3 is given with its conserved first and last residue. The D gene is left open where the match is weak. Not every row has a clone size; where given, it reads once, few, many or a size class.

size | J | D | V | length | CDR3 | DNA
few | TRBJ1-2 | NA | TRBV15 | 13 | CATSAGRNYGYTF | TGTGCCACCAGCGCAGGAAGAAACTATGGCTACACCTTC
few | TRBJ2-1 | TRBD1 | TRBV7-3 | 19 | CASSLKTHSGQVSYNEQFF | TGTGCCAGCAGCTTGAAAACCCACTCCGGACAGGTTTCCTACAATGAGCAGTTCTTC
few | TRBJ2-1 | TRBD2 | TRBV20-1 | 15 | CSARAGREGLNEQFF | TGCAGTGCTAGAGCAGGGAGGGAGGGCCTCAATGAGCAGTTCTTC
many | TRBJ2-3 | TRBD2 | TRBV25-1 | 19 | CASSDLRVAGAHRTDTQYF | TGTGCCAGCAGTGATCTACGGGTAGCGGGGGCCCACCGCACAGATACGCAGTATTTT
NA | TRBJ2-1 | TRBD2 | TRBV5-1 | 14 | CTTSGLAKYNEQFF | TGCACCACCAGCGGACTAGCGAAATACAATGAGCAGTTCTTC
once | TRBJ2-5 | TRBD1 | TRBV5-1 | 15 | CASSQTGVTDNEQYF | TGCGCCAGCAGCCAGACAGGGGTCACTGACAATGAGCAGTACTTC
NA | TRBJ1-2 | TRBD1 | TRBV30 | 13 | CASPDRGNYGYTF | TGTGCCTCCCCGGACAGGGGGAACTATGGCTACACCTTC
few | TRBJ2-3 | TRBD2 | TRBV5-4 | 17 | CASSHKARGGGADTQYF | TGTGCCAGCAGTCATAAAGCCCGGGGGGGCGGGGCAGATACGCAGTATTTT
many | TRBJ2-7 | TRBD1 | TRBV12-3/TRBV12-4 | 15 | CASRTGLTITYEQYF | TGTGCCAGTAGGACAGGGTTAACCATCACCTACGAGCAGTACTTC
NA | TRBJ1-5 | NA | TRBV7-2 | 17 | CASSPQAQGYSNQPQHF | TGTGCCAGCAGCCCCCAAGCACAGGGCTATAGCAATCAGCCCCAGCATTTT
many | TRBJ2-1 | NA | TRBV27 | 12 | CASSQTGSEQFF | TGTGCCAGCAGCCAGACCGGGAGTGAGCAGTTCTTC
many | TRBJ2-1 | TRBD2 | TRBV5-1 | 17 | CASSKGTSGGSYNEQFF | TGCGCCAGCAGCAAAGGGACTAGCGGGGGCTCCTACAATGAGCAGTTCTTC
NA | TRBJ2-1 | NA | TRBV10-3 | 15 | CAISESRTPYNEQFF | TGTGCCATCAGTGAGTCGAGGACTCCCTACAATGAGCAGTTCTTC
many | TRBJ2-7 | TRBD2 | TRBV20-1 | 16 | CSARDQRLAGSYEQYF | TGCAGTGCTAGAGATCAACGACTAGCGGGCTCCTACGAGCAGTACTTC
many | TRBJ1-6 | NA | TRBV27 | 15 | CASSFYRNLKSPLHF | TGTGCCAGCAGTTTCTATCGCAATCTAAAATCACCCCTCCACTTT
NA | TRBJ2-3 | NA | TRBV5-1 | 14 | CASSLSLRVDTQYF | TGCGCCAGCAGCTTGTCGCTCAGGGTTGATACGCAGTATTTT
NA | TRBJ2-2 | TRBD2 | TRBV18 | 18 | CASSPPSGGLVNTGELFF | TGTGCCAGCTCACCACCGAGCGGGGGCCTCGTTAACACCGGGGAGCTGTTTTTT
NA | TRBJ2-1 | NA | TRBV7-9 | 14 | CVSSRSRVGDEQFF | TGTGTCAGCAGCCGATCTAGAGTGGGGGATGAGCAGTTCTTC
few | TRBJ2-3 | TRBD2 | TRBV29-1 | 15 | CSVELTSDPTDTQYF | TGCAGCGTTGAACTTACTAGCGACCCCACAGATACGCAGTATTTT
few | TRBJ2-2 | NA | TRBV5-1 | 16 | CASSLYRAGYTGELFF | TGCGCCAGCAGCTTGTATCGGGCCGGGTACACCGGGGAGCTGTTTTTT
NA | TRBJ1-2 | NA | TRBV12-3/TRBV12-4 | 13 | CASSFVGVYGYTF | TGTGCCAGCAGTTTTGTGGGGGTCTATGGCTACACCTTC
NA | TRBJ1-2 | TRBD1 | TRBV12-3/TRBV12-4 | 14 | CASRTTGGVGGYTF | TGTGCCAGCAGAACCACAGGGGGCGTCGGTGGCTACACCTTC
NA | TRBJ2-7 | NA | TRBV6-6 | 15 | CASSSSPDRTYEQYF | TGTGCCAGTAGTTCGTCCCCGGACAGAACCTACGAGCAGTACTTC
NA | TRBJ1-4 | NA | TRBV2 | 14 | CASSERLNREKLFF | TGTGCCAGCAGTGAACGGTTAAACAGAGAAAAACTGTTTTTT
NA | TRBJ1-5 | NA | TRBV7-6 | 15 | CASSLDQGTNQPQHF | TGTGCCAGCAGCTTAGATCAGGGGACTAACCAGCCCCAGCATTTT
many | TRBJ1-5 | NA | TRBV6-5 | 15 | CASSRTGTRDQPQHF | TGTGCCAGCAGTCGCACAGGGACCAGGGATCAGCCCCAGCATTTT
many | TRBJ2-5 | NA | TRBV18 | 15 | CASSPPNSLQETQYF | TGTGCCAGCTCACCACCGAACAGCCTCCAAGAGACCCAGTACTTC
many | TRBJ2-7 | TRBD1 | TRBV28 | 14 | CASSLGTGWYEQYF | TGTGCCAGCAGTTTAGGGACAGGGTGGTACGAGCAGTACTTC
few | TRBJ1-1 | TRBD1 | TRBV6-5 | 14 | CASRMTGANTEAFF | TGTGCCAGCAGGATGACAGGGGCGAACACTGAAGCTTTCTTT
many | TRBJ2-7 | NA | TRBV5-6 | 14 | CASSPQGGYDEQYF | TGTGCCAGCAGCCCACAGGGAGGCTACGACGAGCAGTACTTC
few | TRBJ1-1 | NA | TRBV6-5 | 14 | CASSEGRTNTEAFF | TGTGCCAGCAGTGAAGGCAGGACGAACACTGAAGCTTTCTTT
few | TRBJ2-6 | NA | TRBV19 | 16 | CASSPGQPSGANVLTF | TGTGCCAGTAGTCCAGGACAGCCCTCTGGGGCCAACGTCCTGACTTTC
many | TRBJ1-5 | NA | TRBV10-3 | 13 | CAISDGSNQPQHF | TGTGCCATCAGTGACGGCAGCAATCAGCCCCAGCATTTT
many | TRBJ2-5 | TRBD2 | TRBV5-1 | 16 | CASSNSGGNARETQYF | TGCGCCAGCAGCAATAGCGGGGGAAACGCCCGAGAGACCCAGTACTTC
NA | TRBJ1-2 | NA | TRBV9 | 14 | CASSKIDRRTGYTF | TGTGCCAGCAGCAAAATCGACAGGCGGACAGGCTACACCTTC
many | TRBJ2-4 | NA | TRBV6-1 | 19 | CASSELFLTGPPTENIQYF | TGTGCCAGCAGTGAATTATTCCTCACCGGGCCTCCAACGGAAAACATTCAGTACTTC